This T cell receptor beta chain emerged from a study of response to subunit inactivated influenza vaccine. At least ten counts were recorded for this clonotype. The germline gives CDR1 LGHNA, CDR2 YNFKEQ. V dropped 5 bases and J dropped 0 bases, with 17 bases sitting between them. The CDR3 covers 17 residues. Via MiXCR, TCRdb re-called the RT-PCR reads, giving one row per CDR3 protein. The profile covers a few hundred thousand distinct CDR3 sequences, with 12% to 15% appearing a single time and around 10% taken by the ten largest. Sequencing was performed on PBMCs from blood, taken roughly 12 days after vaccination. V is TRBV4-2 and J is TRBJ2-1; D gene uncertain. The TCR originated in a man between 45 and 60 years old who received an inactivated influenza vaccine. DNA for the CDR3: TGTGCCAGCAGCAGATTGGAGCCGAAGAGCTCCTACAATGAGCAGTTCTTC. It codes for CASSRLEPKSSYNEQFF.